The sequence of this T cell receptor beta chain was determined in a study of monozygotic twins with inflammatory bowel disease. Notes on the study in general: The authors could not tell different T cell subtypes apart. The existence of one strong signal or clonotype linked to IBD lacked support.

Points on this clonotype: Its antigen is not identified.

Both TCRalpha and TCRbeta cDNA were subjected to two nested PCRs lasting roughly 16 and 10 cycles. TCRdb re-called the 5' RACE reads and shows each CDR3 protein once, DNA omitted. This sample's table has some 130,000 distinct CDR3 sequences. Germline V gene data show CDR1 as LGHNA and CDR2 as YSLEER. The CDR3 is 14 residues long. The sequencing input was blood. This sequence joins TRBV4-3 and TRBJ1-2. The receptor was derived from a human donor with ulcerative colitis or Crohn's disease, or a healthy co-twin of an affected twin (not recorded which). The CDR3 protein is CASSQGTGSYGYTF.